This T cell receptor (beta chain) emerged from a study of blood T cell repertoires in COVID-19. Study-level background: COVID-19 samples collected from the United States, Italy and Spain covered acute and convalescent phases. Sources were T cells, B-cell-depleted T cells, or PBMCs; the material itself was cDNA or gDNA.

In the original workflow: The assay estimated nucleated cells by amplifying reference gene primers. Produced via immunoSEQ multiplex PCR; TCRdb's table is partial and in-frame only. V and J calls and clone size follow that table, whereas D and trimming were derived from the DNA. Of around 300,000 clones detected, over 80% appear once; the ten largest clones hold over 5.5%. Seattle-derived patients entered the study during active infection and were followed longitudinally. The J segment lost 0 bases and the V segment lost 4 bases, leaving 7 bases of the junction unmatched. The CDR3 is made up of 16 amino acids. Per the germline V gene, CDR1 is SGHRS and CDR2 is YFSETQ.

Sequencing input: peripheral blood. The sequence derives from a woman between 45 and 60 years old with COVID-19, enrolled during active disease. The J gene is TRBJ2-1, the V gene TRBV5-1; 7 positions match TRBD2. Written as DNA, the CDR3 is TGCGCCAGCAGCCTTCTCGGGGGGAGCTCCTACAATGAGCAGTTCTTC. Translated, it gives CASSLLGGSSYNEQFF.